This T cell receptor beta chain was sequenced in a study of shared clonotypes between healthy human individuals. Study summary: Each donor's CD8 memory used one plate, CD8 naive two, each CD4 subset three. The study, taken as a whole, reports: Clonotype sharing among the donors was expected to vary with sequencing depth. Larger estimated richness was generally recorded for naive subsets relative to memory subsets.

With respect to this clone: Its antigen remains unidentified.

The CDR3 is 16 amino acids. Germline V gives CDR1 SGHTA, CDR2 FQGTGA. The junction had 5 bases not matched to a gene; V was cut back by 4 bases and J by 2 bases. Only in-frame clones appear in the TCRdb table, and some are missing; sequencing was by immunoSEQ multiplex PCR. The table lists about 2.3 million clones, 90% to 95% of them singletons. This sequence was found in a man between 18 and 35 years old in good health. Some clones in this sample may be carry-over from other donors' samples. The sample was naive CD4+ T cells from PBMCs. As for subset: CD45RA+ positively selected. The V call is TRBV7-3, the J call TRBJ2-2, with 9 bases that match TRBD2. The DNA of the CDR3 is TGTGCCAGCAGCTCCCTGGGGACTAGCAACACCGGGGAGCTGTTTTTT. Translation: CASSSLGTSNTGELFF.